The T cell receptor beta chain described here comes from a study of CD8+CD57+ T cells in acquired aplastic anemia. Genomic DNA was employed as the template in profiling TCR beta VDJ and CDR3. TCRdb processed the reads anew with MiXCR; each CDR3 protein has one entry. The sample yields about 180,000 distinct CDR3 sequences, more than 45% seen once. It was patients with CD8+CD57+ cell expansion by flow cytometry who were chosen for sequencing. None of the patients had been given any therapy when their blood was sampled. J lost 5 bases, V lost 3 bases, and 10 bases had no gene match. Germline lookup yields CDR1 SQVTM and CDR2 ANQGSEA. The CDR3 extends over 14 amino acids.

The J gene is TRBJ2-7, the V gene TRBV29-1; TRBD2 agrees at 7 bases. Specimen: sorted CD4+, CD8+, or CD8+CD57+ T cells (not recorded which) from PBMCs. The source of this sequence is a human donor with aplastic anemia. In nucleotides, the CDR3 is TGCAGCGTTGAGGTCGCGGGAGAGGGCGACGAGCAGTACTTC. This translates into CSVEVAGEGDEQYF.